The 29 T cell receptor beta chains below were found in one sample sequenced in a study of blood T cells in healthy people across ages. Primed by a sample-barcoded 5' primer and a J-beta primer mix, a second PCR proceeded for about 6 to 11 cycles. TCRdb analysed the 5' RACE reads with MiXCR anew, one entry per CDR3 protein. The table records roughly 1,700,000 distinct CDR3 sequences, roughly 30% of them present only once. Source material: blood. These receptors were taken from a woman in her thirties in good health.

Ten or more counts support this clonotype. The chain combines TRBV11-2 with TRBJ2-5; tentatively, D is TRBD1 (5 bases). The CDR3 has 16 residues. The germline V and J ends were trimmed by 5 bases and 3 bases, with 19 bases remaining between them. CDR1 is SGHAT and CDR2 is FQNNGV in the germline V gene. CDR3 DNA: TGTGCCAGCAGCCTAACCCGACAGATTCAAAAAGAGACCCAGTACTTC. Residues: CASSLTRQIQKETQYF.

J is TRBJ1-2 and V is TRBV12-3 or TRBV12-4; 9 bases fit TRBD1. The CDR3 length is 15 residues. Losses at the gene ends were 7 bases for V and 5 bases for J; bases not matched to a gene: 11. The DNA for the CDR3 is TGTGCCAGCATTCTCCGACAGGGGGGGAATTATGGCTACACCTTC. This gives the protein CASILRQGGNYGYTF.

As for this clonotype: Relative to the germline gene, one junction end is altered; a read error may explain this. The J gene is TRBJ2-3, the V gene TRBV6-5; 10 bases align to TRBD2. The germline gives CDR1 MNHEY, CDR2 SVGAGI. The CDR3 runs to 20 residues. CDR3 in DNA: TGTGCCAGCAGTTACTCGATGGGGATAGCGGGGGGCAATATCAGAGATACGCAGTGTTTT. This gives the protein CASSYSMGIAGGNIRDTQCF.

The CDR3 nucleotides are TGCAGTGGGGGAACTAGCGGGGGGGCCGTTCAGACCCAGTACTTC. This codes for CSGGTSGGAVQTQYF. The chain joins TRBV20-1 to TRBJ2-5; TRBD2 agrees at 13 bases. CDR1 DFQATT and CDR2 SNEGSKA come from the germline V gene (reference sequence). After removal of 7 bases from V and 6 bases from J, the junction contained 11 bases not matched to a gene. This CDR3 contains 15 residues.

This clonotype was counted many times. This chain connects TRBV20-1 to TRBJ2-5; D possibly corresponds to TRBD2 (6 bases). The CDR3 consists of 13 residues. Trimming took off 3 bases at V and 3 bases at J, with 11 bases between the two ends. Germline lookup yields CDR1 DFQATT and CDR2 SNEGSKA (reference sequence). The CDR3 DNA sequence: TGCAGTGCTAGGAGCGGGTCAGAAGAGACCCAGTACTTC. It encodes CSARSGSEETQYF.

A remark on this clonotype: A much larger clone differs by one base, so this may be a read error. J is TRBJ2-5 and V is TRBV20-1, with D perhaps TRBD2 (7 bases). Germline V gives CDR1 DFQATT, CDR2 SNEGSKA (reference sequence). The CDR3 has 13 amino acids. V dropped 3 bases and J dropped 11 bases, with 19 bases sitting between them. CDR3 nucleotide sequence: TGCAGTGCTAGCGGGGGGCGATACAATGAGCAGTACTTC. This gives the protein CSASGGRYNEQYF.

This chain connects TRBV12-3 or TRBV12-4 to TRBJ1-2; D gene ambiguous. V was cut by 8 bases and J by 5 bases, with 15 bases left in between. This CDR3 has 13 residues. This CDR3 reads CASRWRVYYGYTF. In DNA, the CDR3 is TGTGCCAGCCGGTGGAGGGTGTATTATGGCTACACCTTC.

DNA for the CDR3: TGTGCCAGCAGTAGCGGAGGGCACGTTGGGCGGTATTTT. This encodes CASSSGGHVGRYF. The V and J genes are TRBV27 and TRBJ2-3; D may be TRBD2 (6 bases). Trimming removed 5 bases at V and 14 bases at J, with 20 bases between. CDR1 is MNHEY and CDR2 is SMNVEV in the germline V gene (reference sequence). This CDR3 region has 13 residues.

This clonotype has just a few counts. J is TRBJ2-1 and V is TRBV7-3; D perhaps matches TRBD1 (6 bases). V lost 5 bases to trimming and J lost 6 bases, with 11 bases between them. The CDR3 is made up of 13 amino acids. Germline CDR1 SGHTA, CDR2 FQGTGA. Here the CDR3 reads CASSETGSNEQFF. The CDR3 DNA is TGTGCCAGCAGCGAAACAGGGTCCAATGAGCAGTTCTTC.

Turning to this clonotype: The germline gene is not matched at one end of the junction; a read error may be the cause. This rearrangement joins TRBV12-3 or TRBV12-4 to TRBJ2-3; 7 bases fit TRBD2. This CDR3 contains 15 residues. CDR3 in amino acids: CASSLAGGLTDPQYF. The DNA of the CDR3 is TGTGCCAGCAGTTTAGCGGGGGGGTTAACAGATCCGCAGTATTTT.

This chain links TRBV7-9 with TRBJ1-2; D remains unclear. The V end lost 8 bases, the J end lost 9 bases, and 13 bases lay between the germline ends. The CDR3 runs to 11 residues. Germline loops: CDR1 SEHNR, CDR2 FQNEAQ (reference sequence). In DNA form, the CDR3 reads TGTGCCAGCGGGGAGGAGATACGCTACACCTTC. It is translated as CASGEEIRYTF.

This chain joins TRBV12-3 or TRBV12-4 and TRBJ2-1, with D unclear. The CDR3 has 12 amino acids. Trimming cost V 3 bases and J 9 bases, with 9 bases left between them. The CDR3 region is CASSFRVGEQFF. The CDR3 nucleotides read TGTGCCAGCAGTTTCCGAGTAGGTGAGCAGTTCTTC.

The V call is TRBV7-9, the J call TRBJ2-1, with D uncertain. Germline V gives CDR1 SEHNR, CDR2 FQNEAQ (reference sequence). V lost 2 bases and J lost 0, with 8 bases in between. This CDR3 region has 15 residues. The CDR3 region has the DNA TGTGCCAGCAGCTTAAAGACTCGCTCCTACAATGAGCAGTTCTTC. Translating it yields CASSLKTRSYNEQFF. The full variable domain, rest sourced from reference TRBV7-9 and TRBJ2-1, is DTGVSQNPRHKITKRGQNVTFRCDPISEHNRLYWYRQTLGQGPEFLTYFQNEAQLEKSRLLSDRFSAERPKGSFSTLEIQRTEQGDSAMYLCASSLKTRSYNEQFFGPGTRLTVL.

This clonotype was seen only a few times. This chain links TRBV5-1 with TRBJ2-1; TRBD2 agrees at 11 bases. The ends lost 4 bases at V and 6 bases at J; junction bases unmatched: 6. Per the germline V gene, CDR1 is SGHRS and CDR2 is YFSETQ. This CDR3 is 15 amino acids long. CDR3 region: CASSPTSGESNEQFF. In nucleotides, the CDR3 is TGCGCCAGCAGCCCGACTAGCGGGGAGAGCAATGAGCAGTTCTTC.

Note on this clonotype: A read error may produce the germline difference seen at one junction end. The chain recombines TRBV5-6 with TRBJ2-1; the D is unclear. CDR1 is SGHDT and CDR2 is YYEEEE in the germline V gene. The CDR3 has 11 residues. The CDR3 loop is CAGSLGYEQFF. DNA for the CDR3: TGTGCCGGCAGCTTGGGCTATGAGCAGTTCTTC.

This clonotype showed up many times. The chain employs TRBV12-3 or TRBV12-4 and TRBJ2-7; TRBD2 might be the D (5 bases). V lost 4 bases to trimming and J lost 10 bases, with 14 bases between them. The CDR3 spans 12 residues. CDR3 in amino acids: CASSSDPGSQYF. CDR3 sequence (DNA): TGTGCCAGCAGTTCGGACCCGGGAAGTCAGTACTTC.

The chain couples TRBV28 to TRBJ2-5, with 9 bases aligning to TRBD2. The CDR3 is 15 amino acids. Germline lookup yields CDR1 MDHEN and CDR2 SYDVKM. V shed 2 bases, J shed 5 bases, and the junction held 6 bases outside the gene matches. CDR3 nucleotide sequence: TGTGCCAGCAGTTTAGTGAGCGGGGGGCAGGAGACCCAGTACTTC. This codes for CASSLVSGGQETQYF.

The chain joins TRBV4-1 to TRBJ1-6; the D gene is possibly TRBD1 (6 bases). The V and J ends lost 0 bases and 9 bases respectively, with 12 bases between them. This CDR3 region has 15 residues. CDR1 is MGHRA and CDR2 is YSYEKL in the germline V gene. The chain's CDR3 is CASSQDLQGISPLHF. DNA for the CDR3: TGCGCCAGCAGCCAAGATTTACAGGGAATTTCACCCCTCCACTTT.

This clonotype has more than one count but fewer than ten. The chain carries TRBV5-1 and TRBJ2-1; TRBD2 matches at 10 bases. Germline-derived CDR1 and CDR2 are SGHRS and YFSETQ. V lost 0 bases, J lost 6 bases, and 6 bases stayed unmatched. This CDR3 comprises 16 residues. The CDR3 reads CASSLASGGEINEQFF. Written as DNA, the CDR3 is TGCGCCAGCAGCTTGGCCAGCGGGGGGGAAATCAATGAGCAGTTCTTC.

This clonotype was recorded many times. The genes are TRBV20-1 and TRBJ1-5, with a weak D call TRBD1 (5 bases). The germline V gene has CDR1 DFQATT and CDR2 SNEGSKA (reference sequence). Trimming removed 0 bases at V and 5 bases at J, with 14 bases between. CDR3 size: 15 residues. The CDR3 loop reads CSARDQYPGDQPQHF. The CDR3 DNA reads as TGCAGTGCTAGAGACCAGTACCCGGGGGATCAGCCCCAGCATTTT.

The chain is built from TRBV12-3 or TRBV12-4 and TRBJ1-6, with a tentative D call TRBD1 (5 bases). The CDR3 sequence is 17 residues long. V was cut by 6 bases and J by 7 bases, with 22 bases left in between. CDR3 DNA: TGTGCCAGCAGCCGATCTCCACCGGGACGGAGCAATTCACCCCTCCACTTT. Protein product: CASSRSPPGRSNSPLHF.

The V gene is TRBV5-4, the J gene TRBJ2-3; 10 bases map to TRBD2. With 4 bases clipped from V and 5 bases from J, the junction kept 13 bases outside the gene matches. The germline gives CDR1 SGHNT, CDR2 YYREEE (reference sequence). This CDR3 has 17 amino acids. CDR3 coding DNA: TGTGCCAGCAGCCCTACTCCGGTTAGCGGGGGGTTAGATACGCAGTATTTT. Protein product: CASSPTPVSGGLDTQYF.

The chain is built from TRBV29-1 and TRBJ2-7, with 8 bases identical to TRBD2. From germline, CDR1 is SQVTM and CDR2 ANQGSEA. CDR3 size: 13 residues. V was clipped by 4 bases and J by 1 base; unmatched bases: 3. The CDR3 sequence is CSVGSGGSYEQYF. The CDR3 DNA reads TGCAGCGTTGGCAGCGGGGGTTCCTACGAGCAGTACTTC.

The CDR3 nucleotides read TGTGCCAGCAGCTTATCCCCTGCCCCCCAAGAGACCCAGTACTTC. Translating it yields CASSLSPAPQETQYF. The V call is TRBV11-1, the J call TRBJ2-5; D not resolved. CDR3 size: 15 residues. Germline values: CDR1 SGHAT, CDR2 FQDESV (reference sequence). V was cut by 2 bases and J by 1 base, with 11 bases left in between.

This clonotype was seen ten or more times. V gene TRBV11-2 combines with J gene TRBJ2-7, with 11 bases lining up with TRBD2. The CDR3 has 14 residues. The germline gives CDR1 SGHAT, CDR2 FQNNGV. V lost 5 bases and J lost 5; bases outside the gene matches: 5. Written as DNA, the CDR3 is TGTGCCAGCAGCCGGACTAGCGGGCCCCACGAGCAGTACTTC. Translation: CASSRTSGPHEQYF.

Points on this clonotype: It may be a read error: a sequence one base away is much more abundant. The rearrangement uses TRBV3-1 and TRBJ2-1; D uncertain. CDR3 length: 16 amino acids. Germline V CDR1 and CDR2: LGHDT, YNNKEL (reference sequence). The CDR3 bases are TGTGTCAGCAGCCCAAGCACCCCAAGCTCCTACAATGAGCAGTTCTTC. It translates to CVSSPSTPSSYNEQFF.

V usage is TRBV11-3 and J usage is TRBJ2-1, with D possibly being TRBD1 or TRBD2 (5 bases each). The CDR3 covers 12 residues. Germline-derived CDR1 and CDR2 are SGHNT and YENEEA. Between the trimmed V and J ends, which lost 5 bases and 12 bases, there was a span of 14 bases. The CDR3 here is CASSLTRGTQFF. The DNA for the CDR3 is TGTGCCAGCAGCCTAACGAGGGGTACGCAGTTCTTC.

This clonotype showed up many times. CDR3 DNA: TGTGCCAGCAGTAGGCGGGGACAGGAGAAAGAGACCCAGTACTTC. It encodes CASSRRGQEKETQYF. The chain couples TRBV6-5 to TRBJ2-5, with TRBD1 matching over 8 bases. The CDR3 runs 15 residues. The germline V gene encodes CDR1 MNHEY and CDR2 SVGAGI. J lost 3 bases, V lost 5 bases, and 8 bases had no gene match.

This clonotype turned up a few times. The V call is TRBV12-3 or TRBV12-4, the J call TRBJ2-7, with 7 bases identical to TRBD2. There are 13 residues in the CDR3. After removal of 6 bases from V and 7 bases from J, the junction contained 9 bases not matched to a gene. CDR3 amino acids: CASRVTGGKEQYF. The CDR3 DNA reads TGTGCCAGCAGGGTGACCGGGGGGAAAGAGCAGTACTTC.